A single sample gave rise to the 22 T cell receptor beta chains below, sequenced in a study of T cell repertoires in cytomegalovirus infection. TCRdb recomputed calls from the reads with MiXCR, one row per CDR3 protein. The table includes hundreds of thousands of distinct CDR3 sequences, about 39% detected once. No antigen has been identified for these receptors. Material: cultured PBMCs, obtained from culture after CMV antigen stimulation. The receptors shown here come from a human donor in good health (CMV status not recorded). Some clones in this sample may be carry-over from other donors' samples.

This clonotype was seen only a few times. The chain couples TRBV19 to TRBJ2-2; D possibly corresponds to TRBD2 (6 bases). Germline V gene sequence: CDR1 LNHDA, CDR2 SQIVND (reference sequence). The CDR3 totals 14 residues. Trimming removed 6 bases from V and 5 bases from J, with 13 bases in between. CDR3 DNA sequence: TGTGCCAGTAGGCGCGTAGGAGGGACCGGGGAGCTGTTTTTT. Its translation: CASRRVGGTGELFF.

The chain combines TRBV7-2 with TRBJ2-5, with unresolved D. Germline V gives CDR1 SGHTA, CDR2 FQGNSA. This CDR3 contains 13 residues. The ends were cut back, 5 bases at V and 5 bases at J, with 12 bases in the middle. The CDR3 loop is CASSNRYSETQYF. CDR3 DNA sequence: TGTGCCAGCAGCAACCGTTACAGTGAGACCCAGTACTTC.

The chain couples TRBV7-4 to TRBJ2-2; TRBD1 agrees at 11 bases. The germline V gene encodes CDR1 SGHVT and CDR2 SQSDAQ. This CDR3 comprises 16 residues. V trimming: 6 bases; J trimming: 7 bases; junction bases outside the gene matches: 10. The CDR3 loop is CASRQPPGQGVGELFF. The CDR3 coding sequence is TGTGCCAGCAGACAACCACCGGGACAGGGGGTCGGGGAGCTGTTTTTT.

This clonotype was seen only a few times. The chain employs TRBV4-1 and TRBJ2-7; a possible D gene is TRBD2 (6 bases). Germline V gives CDR1 MGHRA, CDR2 YSYEKL. V was cut by 1 base and J by 2 bases, with 15 bases left in between. The CDR3 sequence is 16 residues long. The CDR3 loop is CASSQALAATTYEQYF. For the CDR3, the DNA is TGCGCCAGCAGCCAAGCCTTAGCGGCGACTACCTACGAGCAGTACTTC.

The chain carries TRBV12-3 or TRBV12-4 and TRBJ2-3; 15 bases agree with TRBD2. V was pared by 6 bases and J by 2 bases, with 6 bases of the junction left unmatched. The length of the CDR3 is 17 residues. CDR3 sequence reads: CASSPGLAGGITDTQYF. In DNA form, the CDR3 reads TGTGCCAGCAGCCCGGGACTAGCGGGGGGTATCACAGATACGCAGTATTTT.

This chain connects TRBV7-2 to TRBJ2-3, with D perhaps being TRBD1 or TRBD2 (5 bases each). V was pared by 5 bases and J by 2 bases, with 14 bases between. CDR1 and CDR2 from the germline V gene are SGHTA and FQGNSA. This CDR3 contains 15 residues. The DNA of the CDR3 is TGTGCCAGCAGCCGCACCGGGACGGACACAGATACGCAGTATTTT. Residues: CASSRTGTDTDTQYF.

The rearrangement links TRBV25-1 to TRBJ2-7; no clear D gene. The germline gives CDR1 MGHDK, CDR2 SYGVNS. There are 15 residues in the CDR3. V gave up 4 bases and J gave up 0 bases, with 13 bases separating them. CDR3 in DNA: TGTGCCAGCAGTGCTCCTGGCCCGAGCTCCTACGAGCAGTACTTC. Encoded protein: CASSAPGPSSYEQYF.

The chain is built from TRBV20-1 and TRBJ2-1; 14 bases align to TRBD2. The CDR3 extends over 16 amino acids. Trimming took 0 bases from V and 7 from J; bases not matched to a gene: 5. Per germline, CDR1 DFQATT and CDR2 SNEGSKA (reference sequence). CDR3 sequence: CSARDQGTSGSNEQFF. CDR3 in DNA: TGCAGTGCTAGAGATCAGGGGACTAGCGGGAGTAATGAGCAGTTCTTC.

Comments on this clonotype: One base away lies a much larger clone, so this may be a sequencing read error. The CDR3 DNA follows: TGTGCCAGCAGCTTTCGACTAGAAGAGACCCAGTACTTC. Amino acid sequence: CASSFRLEETQYF. This chain connects TRBV7-6 to TRBJ2-5; TRBD2 is a possible D gene (6 bases). V dropped 3 bases and J dropped 3 bases, with 8 bases sitting between them. CDR3 size: 13 residues. Germline V lookup: CDR1 SGHVS, CDR2 FNYEAQ.

This clonotype has only a few counts. The chain is built from TRBV11-3 and TRBJ2-7; the match to TRBD1 covers 8 bases. CDR3 length: 15 residues. J lost 6 bases, V lost 0 bases, and 7 bases had no gene match. The germline gives CDR1 SGHNT, CDR2 YENEEA. The CDR3 region has the DNA TGTGCCAGCAGCTTAGAGAGCGGACAGGGTATCGAGCAGTACTTC. Encoded protein: CASSLESGQGIEQYF.

The rearrangement links TRBV7-2 to TRBJ2-1; D remains unclear. Germline CDR1 and CDR2: SGHTA and FQGNSA. The V end lost 6 bases, the J end lost 7 bases, and 13 bases lay between the germline ends. This CDR3 has 13 amino acids. The CDR3 DNA reads TGTGCCAGCAGGCTTCCGACCGCGAATGAGCAGTTCTTC. This gives the protein CASRLPTANEQFF.

This clonotype has more than one count but fewer than ten. V gene TRBV10-3 combines with J gene TRBJ2-3, with D maybe TRBD1 (6 bases). The CDR3 contains 17 residues. The germline gives CDR1 ENHRY, CDR2 SYGVKD. Trimming removed 7 bases at V and 9 bases at J, with 29 bases between. CDR3 region: CAINSDSLGLKFETQYF. CDR3 nucleotides: TGTGCCATCAATTCGGACAGCCTCGGCTTGAAATTCGAGACGCAGTATTTT.

The V and J genes are TRBV7-6 and TRBJ2-3; TRBD1 aligns across 9 bases. The CDR3 sequence is 14 residues long. Per germline, CDR1 SGHVS and CDR2 FNYEAQ. The V segment lost 9 bases and the J segment 6 bases; nucleotides outside the gene matches: 10. The CDR3 coding sequence is TGTGCCAGTCGACCGGGACAGGGATCCGATACGCAGTATTTT. It translates to CASRPGQGSDTQYF.

The chain carries TRBV7-6 and TRBJ2-7; D is perhaps TRBD1 (5 bases). CDR1 and CDR2 (germline): SGHVS, FNYEAQ. The CDR3 contains 14 residues. The V end lost 1 base, the J end lost 7 bases, and 14 bases lay between the germline ends. CDR3 residues: CASSLDRGPREQYF. In nucleotides, the CDR3 is TGTGCCAGCAGCTTAGATAGGGGTCCTCGGGAGCAGTACTTC.

This rearrangement joins TRBV7-2 to TRBJ1-1; weak D call: TRBD1 (6 bases). The germline CDR1 and CDR2 sequences are SGHTA and FQGNSA. The V end was cut by 5 bases, the J end by 4 bases, with 29 bases between. This CDR3 region has 19 residues. CDR3 sequence (DNA): TGTGCCAGCAGCCCAGGTGTTCAGGCAGGGGCGTATCTGGGCACTGAAGCTTTCTTT. Amino acids: CASSPGVQAGAYLGTEAFF.

The V and J genes are TRBV5-4 and TRBJ2-1, with D maybe TRBD2 (6 bases). The ends were cut back, 6 bases at V and 4 bases at J, with 20 bases in the middle. Germline CDR1 SGHNT, CDR2 YYREEE (reference sequence). CDR3 length: 16 residues. CDR3 in amino acids: CASTLALAGRYNEQFF. In DNA, the CDR3 is TGTGCCAGCACCCTTGCCCTCGCGGGGCGTTACAATGAGCAGTTCTTC.

Note on this clonotype: This may be a read error, as it is one base from a much larger clone. The V and J genes are TRBV7-2 and TRBJ2-3; 7 nucleotides align to TRBD2. Germline V gene lookup returns CDR1 SGHTA and CDR2 FQGNSA. This CDR3 has 15 amino acids. CDR3: CASNPSGTSTDMQYF. Written as DNA, the CDR3 is TGTGCCAGCAACCCTAGCGGCACTAGCACAGATATGCAGTATTTT.

The chain carries TRBV28 and TRBJ1-1; possibly TRBD1 for D (6 bases). Germline V gives CDR1 MDHEN, CDR2 SYDVKM. This CDR3 spans 15 amino acids. The germline V and J ends were trimmed by 2 bases and 1 base, with 11 bases remaining between them. Here the CDR3 reads CASSLGGISNTEAFF. In nucleotides, the CDR3 is TGTGCCAGCAGTTTAGGGGGCATATCGAACACTGAAGCTTTCTTT.

CDR3 sequence: CASSLPGQGEDSYGYTF. CDR3 bases: TGTGCCAGCAGCTTACCGGGACAGGGAGAGGATTCCTATGGCTACACCTTC. The chain employs TRBV7-8 and TRBJ1-2, with 9 bases that match TRBD1. The V segment lost 2 bases and the J segment 4 bases; nucleotides outside the gene matches: 11. Germline assignment: CDR1 SGHVS and CDR2 FQNEAQ. The CDR3 is made up of 17 amino acids.

This clonotype showed up just a few times. The chain links TRBV7-2 to TRBJ2-7, with unresolved D. The CDR3 has 14 amino acids. Germline V lookup: CDR1 SGHTA, CDR2 FQGNSA. Trimming cost V 3 bases and J 0 bases, with 9 bases left between them. The CDR3 DNA reads as TGTGCCAGCAGCTTTAGACGGACCTCCTACGAGCAGTACTTC. It specifies CASSFRRTSYEQYF.

CDR3 DNA sequence: TGTGCCAGCAGCCAGTGGGCGGGAGGGCGCAATGAGCAGTTCTTC. This sequence encodes CASSQWAGGRNEQFF. The rearrangement joins TRBV3-1 to TRBJ2-1; 9 bases fit TRBD2. The CDR3 totals 15 residues. CDR1 is LGHDT, CDR2 YNNKEL, per germline (reference sequence). The J segment lost 6 bases and the V segment lost 3 bases, leaving 6 bases of the junction unmatched.

The chain is built from TRBV11-3 and TRBJ1-5; 8 bases agree with TRBD1. This CDR3 has 14 amino acids. The germline V gene has CDR1 SGHNT and CDR2 YENEEA. The junction had 6 bases not matched to a gene; V was cut back by 2 bases and J by 9 bases. The CDR3 protein is CASSLQGQGWPQHF. The DNA for the CDR3 is TGTGCCAGCAGCTTACAAGGACAGGGATGGCCCCAGCATTTT. The complete variable domain, with remaining parts taken from reference TRBV11-3 and TRBJ1-5, reads EAGVVQSPRYKIIEKKQPVAFWCNPISGHNTLYWYLQNLGQGPELLIRYENEEAVDDSQLPKDRFSAERLKGVDSTLKIQPAELGDSAVYLCASSLQGQGWPQHFGDGTRLSIL.